These 18 T cell receptor beta chains originate from one sample sequenced in a study of neoadjuvant nivolumab and ipilimumab in lung cancer. Using immunoSEQ multiplex PCR, the repertoire was profiled, and TCRdb retains in-frame clones only, with some absent. The sample lists around 24,000 clones, approximately 78% occurring once. The sample was tumor tissue, taken after neoadjuvant nivolumab, alone or with ipilimumab, at or shortly before surgery. The receptors stem from an adult with non-small cell lung cancer.

V usage is TRBV7-6 and J usage is TRBJ2-7; D remains unclear. The CDR3 length is 13 residues. The germline V gene has CDR1 SGHVS and CDR2 FNYEAQ. V was pared by 0 bases and J by 2 bases, with 5 bases between. CDR3 sequence: CASSLAIAYEQYF. The CDR3 coding sequence is TGTGCCAGCAGCTTAGCCATAGCCTACGAGCAGTACTTC.

This chain connects TRBV7-9 to TRBJ2-7, with D possibly TRBD2 on 6 matching bases. The V gene's germline CDR1 is SEHNR and CDR2 FQNEAQ (reference sequence). This CDR3 has 14 amino acids. V was cut by 2 bases and J by 5 bases, with 13 bases left in between. The CDR3 here is CASSLFAGSNEQYF. As DNA, the CDR3 is TGTGCCAGCAGCTTATTTGCGGGGTCGAACGAGCAGTACTTC.

The chain employs TRBV10-3 and TRBJ1-1; a weak D match, TRBD1 (5 bases). Trimming took off 4 bases at V and 0 bases at J, with 12 bases between the two ends. The CDR3 runs 15 residues. Germline V gene sequence: CDR1 ENHRY, CDR2 SYGVKD. The CDR3 sequence: CAISASTEMNTEAFF. The DNA of the CDR3 is TGTGCCATCAGTGCGTCGACAGAAATGAACACTGAAGCTTTCTTT.

V gene TRBV7-2 combines with J gene TRBJ2-7; 13 nucleotides agree with TRBD2. CDR3 length: 15 amino acids. The germline gives CDR1 SGHTA, CDR2 FQGNSA. J was trimmed by 4 bases and V by 3 bases; bases with no gene match: 3. The CDR3 reads CASSLRTSGSYEQYF. DNA for the CDR3: TGTGCCAGCAGCTTGAGGACTAGCGGGAGTTACGAGCAGTACTTC.

The chain joins TRBV2 to TRBJ2-3, with a possible D match to TRBD2 (6 bases). Germline V CDR1 and CDR2: SNHLY, FYNNEI. The V and J ends lost 11 bases and 5 bases respectively, with 17 bases between them. The CDR3 has 13 amino acids. CDR3: CALRGSEGDTQYF. The CDR3 DNA reads TGTGCCCTCCGGGGGTCAGAGGGAGATACGCAGTATTTT.

The CDR3 nucleotides read TGTGCCAGCAGCCGAACGGGGTGGGATGTTTATGAAAAACTGTTTTTT. Amino acid sequence: CASSRTGWDVYEKLFF. The chain is built from TRBV27 and TRBJ1-4, with unresolved D. Trimming took off 6 bases at V and 6 bases at J, with 20 bases between the two ends. Germline CDR1 reads MNHEY; CDR2 reads SMNVEV (reference sequence). CDR3 length: 16 residues. Full variable domain (rest looked up from reference TRBV27 and TRBJ1-4): EAQVTQNPRYLITVTGKKLTVTCSQNMNHEYMSWYRQDPGLGLRQIYYSMNVEVTDKGDVPEGYKVSRKEKRNFPLILESPSPNQTSLYFCASSRTGWDVYEKLFFGSGTQLSVL.

The chain is built from TRBV10-1 and TRBJ1-1; D is perhaps TRBD1 (5 bases). Germline V gives CDR1 WNHNN, CDR2 SYGVQD (reference sequence). V was pared by 6 bases and J by 4 bases, with 12 bases between. The CDR3 runs 13 residues. As DNA, the CDR3 is TGCGCCAGCAGATTCGGGGGAGGCACTGAAGCTTTCTTT. It translates to CASRFGGGTEAFF.

The chain recombines TRBV5-1 with TRBJ2-3; tentative D call: TRBD1 (6 bases). Trimming stripped 4 bases from V and 2 bases from J, with 14 bases between. Germline CDR1 is SGHRS and CDR2 is YFSETQ. This CDR3 is built from 15 residues. The CDR3 nucleotides are TGCGCCAGCAGCCCGGGGACACCCAACACAGATACGCAGTATTTT. This codes for CASSPGTPNTDTQYF.

As DNA, the CDR3 is TGCGCCAGCAGCTCCGGGGGGAGCAATGAGCAGTTCTTC. Amino acid sequence: CASSSGGSNEQFF. This sequence joins TRBV5-1 and TRBJ2-1; the match to TRBD2 covers 7 bases. The CDR3 is 13 residues long. Trimming removed 3 bases from V and 6 bases from J; junction bases left unmatched: 3. CDR1 and CDR2 (germline): SGHRS, YFSETQ.

The chain has TRBV11-3 and TRBJ2-7, with no clear D. CDR3 size: 12 residues. Looked up from germline, CDR1 is SGHNT and CDR2 is YENEEA. Trimming pared 1 base from V and 5 bases from J, leaving 6 bases between. CDR3 nucleotides: TGTGCCAGCAGCTTAGGGGCTGACGAGCAGTACTTC. It is translated as CASSLGADEQYF. Supplemented by reference TRBV11-3 and TRBJ2-7, the full variable domain reads EAGVVQSPRYKIIEKKQPVAFWCNPISGHNTLYWYLQNLGQGPELLIRYENEEAVDDSQLPKDRFSAERLKGVDSTLKIQPAELGDSAVYLCASSLGADEQYFGPGTRLTVT.

On this clone itself: Other DNA sequences in the sample encode the same CDR3. The chain combines TRBV18 with TRBJ2-5; TRBD1 agrees at 9 bases. This CDR3 is built from 14 residues. After removal of 3 bases from V and 3 bases from J, the junction contained 2 bases not matched to a gene. Germline V gene data show CDR1 as KGHSH and CDR2 as LQKENI. CDR3 loop: CASSPGTGKETQYF. CDR3 nucleotides: TGTGCCAGCTCACCTGGGACAGGGAAAGAGACCCAGTACTTC.

The chain links TRBV10-1 to TRBJ2-1, with 8 bases fitting TRBD2. Germline loops: CDR1 WNHNN, CDR2 SYGVQD (reference sequence). This CDR3 is built from 12 residues. The J segment lost 11 bases and the V segment lost 3 bases, leaving 3 bases of the junction unmatched. The CDR3 here is CASSEVAGKQFF. CDR3 coding DNA: TGCGCCAGCAGTGAAGTAGCGGGAAAGCAGTTCTTC.

The J gene is TRBJ2-7, the V gene TRBV7-9; D is unresolved. The ends were cut back, 1 base at V and 0 bases at J, with 4 bases in the middle. Germline V gene lookup returns CDR1 SEHNR and CDR2 FQNEAQ (reference sequence). The CDR3 has 13 amino acids. CDR3 loop: CASSLDTSYEQYF. The CDR3 DNA reads as TGTGCCAGCAGCTTAGATACCTCCTACGAGCAGTACTTC. Variable domain in full (rest from reference TRBV7-9 and TRBJ2-7): DTGVSQNPRHKITKRGQNVTFRCDPISEHNRLYWYRQTLGQGPEFLTYFQNEAQLEKSRLLSDRFSAERPKGSFSTLEIQRTEQGDSAMYLCASSLDTSYEQYFGPGTRLTVT.

This clone is a singleton in its sample. The rearrangement links TRBV5-1 to TRBJ1-2, with 7 bases identical to TRBD1. The CDR3 is 14 amino acids. Looked up from germline, CDR1 is SGHRS and CDR2 is YFSETQ. Trimming removed 0 bases from V and 6 bases from J; junction bases left unmatched: 5. The CDR3 reads CASSLGQGGDGYTF. The CDR3, as DNA: TGCGCCAGCAGCTTGGGGCAGGGGGGCGATGGCTACACCTTC.

This chain links TRBV11-2 with TRBJ2-7; D gene ambiguous. The V end lost 1 base, the J end lost 6 bases, and 7 bases lay between the germline ends. This CDR3 is 12 amino acids long. Germline-derived CDR1 and CDR2 are SGHAT and FQNNGV. Here the CDR3 reads CASSLGSREQYF. The CDR3 nucleotides are TGTGCCAGCAGCTTAGGTTCCCGCGAGCAGTACTTC.

The chain employs TRBV5-6 and TRBJ1-1; 8 bases map to TRBD1. CDR1 is SGHDT, CDR2 YYEEEE, per germline. Trimming at V came to 2 bases and at J to 2 bases, leaving 5 bases not matched to a gene. The CDR3 totals 15 residues. The CDR3 spells CASSLPGGPNTEAFF. CDR3 sequence (DNA): TGTGCCAGCAGCTTACCAGGGGGCCCAAACACTGAAGCTTTCTTT.

This clone was detected only once. V is TRBV7-8 and J is TRBJ2-3; no reliable D call. This CDR3 region has 15 residues. The germline V gene encodes CDR1 SGHVS and CDR2 FQNEAQ. The V end lost 1 base, the J end lost 6 bases, and 14 bases lay between the germline ends. The CDR3 sequence: CASSLEVFEQDTQYF. In DNA, the CDR3 is TGTGCCAGCAGCTTAGAGGTGTTCGAGCAGGATACGCAGTATTTT.

The chain has TRBV7-8 and TRBJ2-3; the match to TRBD1 covers 8 bases. Germline values: CDR1 SGHVS, CDR2 FQNEAQ. The junction had 7 bases not matched to a gene; V was cut back by 7 bases and J by 1 base. The CDR3 sequence is 15 residues long. CDR3 DNA sequence: TGTGCCAGCACCCCGGACAGGGCGGGCACAGATACGCAGTATTTT. Translated: CASTPDRAGTDTQYF.